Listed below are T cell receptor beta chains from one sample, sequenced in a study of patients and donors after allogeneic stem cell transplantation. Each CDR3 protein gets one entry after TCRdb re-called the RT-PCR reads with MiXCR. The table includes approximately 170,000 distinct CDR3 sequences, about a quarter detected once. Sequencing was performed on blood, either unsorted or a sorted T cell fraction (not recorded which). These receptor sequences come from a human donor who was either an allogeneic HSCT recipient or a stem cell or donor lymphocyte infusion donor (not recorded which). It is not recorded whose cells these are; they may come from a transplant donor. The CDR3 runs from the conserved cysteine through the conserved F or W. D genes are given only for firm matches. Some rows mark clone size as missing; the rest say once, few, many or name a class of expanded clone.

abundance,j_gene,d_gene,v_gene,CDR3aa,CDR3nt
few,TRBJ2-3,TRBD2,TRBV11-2,CASSFSGGAGTQYF,TGTGCCAGCAGCTTTAGCGGGGGGGCGGGTACGCAGTATTTT
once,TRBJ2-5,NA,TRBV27,CASQARSWETQYF,TGTGCCAGCCAGGCCAGAAGTTGGGAGACCCAGTACTTC
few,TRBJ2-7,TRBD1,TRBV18,CASSPGQGGEQYF,TGTGCCAGCTCACCAGGACAGGGTGGCGAGCAGTACTTC
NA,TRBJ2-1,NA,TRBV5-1,CASTPARAGASEQFF,TGCGCCAGCACCCCCGCGCGGGCAGGCGCAAGTGAGCAGTTCTTC
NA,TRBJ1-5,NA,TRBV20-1,CSGSIGDQPQHF,TGCAGTGGATCCATCGGTGATCAGCCCCAGCATTTT
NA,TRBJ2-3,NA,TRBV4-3,CASSQVEGVWSDTQYF,TGCGCCAGCAGCCAAGTGGAAGGGGTGTGGTCAGATACGCAGTATTTT
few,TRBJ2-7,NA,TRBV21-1,CASSKKGGGSYEQYF,TGTGCCAGCAGTAAAAAAGGGGGTGGCTCCTACGAGCAGTACTTC
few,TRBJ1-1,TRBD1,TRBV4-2,CASSQDKRQGETEAFF,TGTGCCAGCAGCCAAGATAAGCGGCAGGGGGAAACTGAAGCTTTCTTT
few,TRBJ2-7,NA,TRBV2,CASRVQEGRLYEQYF,TGTGCCAGCAGGGTCCAGGAAGGACGATTGTACGAGCAGTACTTC
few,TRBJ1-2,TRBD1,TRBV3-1,CASSQDVRQGRDYGYTF,TGTGCCAGCAGCCAAGATGTCCGACAGGGACGGGACTATGGCTACACCTTC
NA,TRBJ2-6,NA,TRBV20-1,CSARMASGANVLTF,TGCAGTGCTAGAATGGCCTCTGGGGCCAACGTCCTGACTTTC
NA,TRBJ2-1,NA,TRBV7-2,CASSLALGDEQFF,TGTGCCAGCAGCTTAGCCCTGGGGGATGAGCAGTTCTTC
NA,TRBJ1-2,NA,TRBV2,CASRKEGRVGYGYTF,TGTGCCAGCAGAAAGGAGGGACGAGTAGGCTATGGCTACACCTTC
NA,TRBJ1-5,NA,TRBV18,CASSHAETNQPQHF,TGTGCCAGCTCACACGCCGAGACTAATCAGCCCCAGCATTTT
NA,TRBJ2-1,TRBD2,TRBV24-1,CATSEAGGGTAEQFF,TGTGCCACCAGTGAAGCGGGAGGTGGGACTGCTGAGCAGTTCTTC
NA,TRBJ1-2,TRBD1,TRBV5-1,CASSLTGTGLGYTF,TGCGCCAGCAGCCTTACCGGGACAGGGCTTGGCTACACCTTC
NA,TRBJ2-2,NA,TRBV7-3,CASSPPTGTGELFF,TGTGCCAGCAGCCCACCGACGGGGACCGGGGAGCTGTTTTTT
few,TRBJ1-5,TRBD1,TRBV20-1,CSGAGGASSNQPQHF,TGCAGTGGGGCAGGGGGCGCGAGTAGCAATCAGCCCCAGCATTTT
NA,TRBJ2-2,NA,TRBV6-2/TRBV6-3,CASSYWVLSPGELFF,TGTGCCAGCAGTTACTGGGTCCTGAGCCCCGGGGAGCTGTTTTTT
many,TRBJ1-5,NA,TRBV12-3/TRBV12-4,CASSRLGGNQPQHF,TGTGCCAGCAGCCGTCTCGGGGGCAATCAGCCCCAGCATTTT
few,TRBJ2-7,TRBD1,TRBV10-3,CAISEYGGQGNYEQYF,TGTGCCATCTCAGAATACGGAGGACAGGGGAACTACGAGCAGTACTTC
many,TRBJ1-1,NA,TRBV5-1,CASSFRHPTEAFF,TGCGCCAGCAGCTTTAGGCATCCTACTGAAGCTTTCTTT
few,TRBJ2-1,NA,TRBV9,CASSDRIEQFF,TGTGCCAGCAGCGATCGGATTGAGCAGTTCTTC
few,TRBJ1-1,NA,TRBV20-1,CSARDLGAEAFF,TGCAGTGCTAGAGATTTGGGCGCTGAAGCTTTCTTT
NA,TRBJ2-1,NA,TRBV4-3,CASSQDVATYNEQFF,TGCGCCAGCAGCCAAGATGTAGCGACATACAATGAGCAGTTCTTC
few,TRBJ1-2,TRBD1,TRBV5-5,CASSQIGGTANYGYTF,TGTGCCAGCAGCCAAATTGGAGGGACAGCTAACTATGGCTACACCTTC
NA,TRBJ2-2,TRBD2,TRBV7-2,CASSPYSGVGTGELFF,TGTGCCAGCAGCCCGTATAGCGGGGTGGGGACCGGGGAGCTGTTTTTT
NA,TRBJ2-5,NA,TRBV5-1,CASSTHRGGMETQYF,TGCGCCAGCAGCACGCACAGGGGGGGTATGGAGACCCAGTACTTC
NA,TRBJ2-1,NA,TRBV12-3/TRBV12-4,CASSFWTTDNEQFF,TGTGCCAGCAGTTTTTGGACAACAGACAATGAGCAGTTCTTC
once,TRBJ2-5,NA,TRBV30,CAWSSLVAETQYF,TGTGCCTGGAGTAGCTTAGTCGCAGAGACCCAGTACTTC
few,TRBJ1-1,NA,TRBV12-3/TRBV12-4,CASRPPPWAVIMNTEAFF,TGTGCCAGCAGGCCCCCCCCCTGGGCTGTAATTATGAACACTGAAGCTTTCTTT
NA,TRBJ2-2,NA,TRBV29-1,CSVEDTRGNTGELFF,TGCAGCGTTGAAGATACCCGGGGGAACACCGGGGAGCTGTTTTTT
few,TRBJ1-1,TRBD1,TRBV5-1,CASSPYPGQGKTEAFF,TGCGCCAGCAGCCCTTACCCGGGACAGGGGAAGACTGAAGCTTTCTTT
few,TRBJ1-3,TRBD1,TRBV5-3,CARSLEIQGAEVGNTIYF,TGTGCCAGAAGCTTGGAGATCCAGGGGGCAGAGGTTGGAAACACCATATATTTT
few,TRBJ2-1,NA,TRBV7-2,CASSPDTSPYDEQFF,TGTGCCAGCAGCCCGGATACCTCCCCTTACGATGAGCAGTTCTTC
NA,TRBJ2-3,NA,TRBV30,CAWESTDTQYF,TGTGCCTGGGAAAGCACAGATACGCAGTATTTT
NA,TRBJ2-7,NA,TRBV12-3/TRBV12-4,CASSATTYEQYF,TGTGCCAGCAGCGCCACAACCTACGAGCAGTACTTC
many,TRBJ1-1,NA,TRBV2,CASRRTQGWDTEAFF,TGTGCCAGCAGGCGTACTCAGGGGTGGGACACTGAAGCTTTCTTT
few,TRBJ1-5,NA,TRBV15,CATSKQRLGNQPQHF,TGTGCCACCAGCAAACAACGACTCGGCAATCAGCCCCAGCATTTT
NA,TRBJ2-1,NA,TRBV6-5,CASSYDDRADNEQFF,TGTGCCAGCAGTTACGACGACCGGGCGGACAATGAGCAGTTCTTC
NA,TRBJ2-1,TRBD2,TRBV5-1,CASSFGPLGLADLNEQFF,TGCGCCAGCAGCTTTGGGCCCTTGGGACTAGCGGATCTCAATGAGCAGTTCTTC
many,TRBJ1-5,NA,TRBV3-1,CASSQETLNQPQHF,TGTGCCAGCAGCCAGGAGACACTCAATCAGCCCCAGCATTTT
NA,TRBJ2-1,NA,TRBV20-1,CSAILVSSYNEQFF,TGCAGTGCTATTCTTGTCAGCTCCTACAATGAGCAGTTCTTC
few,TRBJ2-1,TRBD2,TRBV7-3,CASSPTGGAYNEQFF,TGTGCCAGCAGCCCTACGGGGGGGGCCTACAATGAGCAGTTCTTC